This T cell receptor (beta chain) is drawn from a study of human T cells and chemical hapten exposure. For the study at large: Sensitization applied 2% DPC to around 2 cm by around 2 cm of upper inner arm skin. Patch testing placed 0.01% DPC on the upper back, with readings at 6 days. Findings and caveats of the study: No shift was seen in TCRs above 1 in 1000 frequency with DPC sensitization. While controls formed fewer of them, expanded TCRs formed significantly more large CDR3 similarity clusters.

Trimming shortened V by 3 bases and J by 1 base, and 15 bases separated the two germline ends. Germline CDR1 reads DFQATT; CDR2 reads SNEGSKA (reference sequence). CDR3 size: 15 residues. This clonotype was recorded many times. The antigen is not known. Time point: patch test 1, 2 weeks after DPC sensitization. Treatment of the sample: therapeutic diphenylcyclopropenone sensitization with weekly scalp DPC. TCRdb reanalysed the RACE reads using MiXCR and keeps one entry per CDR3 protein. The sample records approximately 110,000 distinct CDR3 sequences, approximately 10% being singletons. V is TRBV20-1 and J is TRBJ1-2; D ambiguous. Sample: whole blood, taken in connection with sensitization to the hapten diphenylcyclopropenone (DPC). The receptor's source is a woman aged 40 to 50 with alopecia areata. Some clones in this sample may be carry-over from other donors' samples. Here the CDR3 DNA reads TGCAGTGCTAGTTTCAGAAACGACCTTAACTATGGCTACACCTTC. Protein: CSASFRNDLNYGYTF.